One T cell receptor (beta chain) is described in this entry. The CDR3 consists of 13 residues. V trimming: 6 bases; J trimming: 4 bases; junction bases outside the gene matches: 5. The germline V gene encodes CDR1 SNHLY and CDR2 FYNNEI. Under the authors' procedure: Estimated nucleated cell counts came from reference gene primer amplification. Using immunoSEQ multiplex PCR, the repertoire was profiled, and TCRdb retains in-frame clones only, with some absent. That table is the source of V, J and clone size, and D and trimming were worked out from the DNA. The sample shows 350,000 to 400,000 clones, around 92% of them seen only once. The record originates from a study of blood T cell repertoires in COVID-19. About the research overall: Acute and convalescent COVID-19 samples came from the United States, Italy and Spain. From T cells, B-cell-depleted T cells, or PBMCs came the material, which was cDNA or gDNA.

Allocation to cohorts depended on clinical history reported by the participants. The clonotype originates from a woman aged 25 to 39 who had recovered from COVID-19. This rearrangement joins TRBV2 to TRBJ1-1, with 7 bases aligning to TRBD1. What was sequenced was PBMCs or T cells enriched from blood (not recorded which). The CDR3 DNA reads TGTGCCAGCAGAGTGACAGGGCTCACTGAAGCTTTCTTT. Its protein is CASRVTGLTEAFF.